Sequencing of this TCR beta chain was carried out in a study of T cell changes during pregnancy in multiple sclerosis. This clone was observed a single time. Sequencing was performed with immunoSEQ multiplex PCR; in TCRdb, only in-frame clones are kept and a portion is missing. The repertoire has 95,000 to 110,000 clones, roughly nine tenths of them found once; the top ten carry 0.75% to 0.95%. This CDR3 has 14 residues. Germline-derived CDR1 and CDR2 are MNHEY and SVGAGI. V shed 5 bases and J 4 bases; nucleotides not matched to a gene: 6. Sequences were derived from peripheral blood, sampled after pregnancy. This clonotype was sampled from a female donor with multiple sclerosis, enrolled in a pregnancy study. The chain has TRBV6-5 and TRBJ2-5; 8 nucleotides align to TRBD1. In DNA form, the CDR3 reads TGTGCCAGCAGTGTTCAGGGGGCCGGAGAGACCCAGTACTTC. Translating gives CASSVQGAGETQYF.